The clone carrying this TCR beta chain was observed a single time. Its antigen is still unknown. The sample belongs to a study of blood T cells in healthy people across ages. Study-wide points: Those diversity estimates obtained from one million T cells were thought to be underestimates.

Through a sample-barcoded 5' primer and a J-beta primer mix, a second PCR was run for roughly 7 to 12 cycles. TCRdb processed the 5' RACE reads anew with MiXCR; each CDR3 protein has one entry. The profile shows about 640,000 distinct CDR3 sequences, around three fifths of them singletons. This CDR3 contains 13 residues. Trimming left V 6 bases short and J 2 bases short, with 8 bases between. The germline gives CDR1 WSHSY, CDR2 SAAADI. The rearrangement joins TRBV10-2 to TRBJ2-1, with D possibly TRBD1 on 6 matching bases. The sequenced sample consisted of blood. The TCR originated in a man in his sixties in good health. This CDR3 is CASRWTAYNEQFF. The CDR3 nucleotides are TGCGCCAGCAGGTGGACAGCCTACAATGAGCAGTTCTTC.